The TCR beta chain described here comes from a study of T cell responses to AZD1222 COVID-19 vaccine. Measured with immunoSEQ multiplex PCR; TCRdb has only the in-frame clones, and not every one. The sample holds 55,000 to 65,000 clones, approximately 88% seen once. With regard to this clone: Its antigen is unknown.

Study findings and constraints: Females outnumbered males among donors, who were mostly white British; clonal diversity was possibly underestimated.

This receptor was obtained from an adult in good health. The sequencing used peripheral blood, collected on day 0 of AZD1222 vaccination.

DNA of the CDR3: TGCAGCGTAGATGTGACAGGGGAACTTGTCGAGCAGTACTTC. Amino acids: CSVDVTGELVEQYF. The chain has TRBV29-1 and TRBJ2-7; 8 positions match TRBD1. With 6 bases clipped from V and 6 bases from J, the junction kept 13 bases outside the gene matches. Germline V gene data show CDR1 as SQVTM and CDR2 as ANQGSEA. CDR3 length equals 14 residues.